The 11 T cell receptor beta chains given below trace back to one sample, sequenced in a study of beta chain features in type 1 diabetes. Of the isolated RNA, all was reverse transcribed, and so the sequenced material was expressed TCRB transcripts. The assay was immunoSEQ multiplex PCR, and TCRdb's table has in-frame clones only and misses some. The repertoire has about 340,000 clones, roughly 9% of them found once; the top ten carry about 1%. What these receptors recognize is not known. Overall study results and limits: Shorter TCRB CDR3s, moderately but significantly so, marked every one of the four CD4+ subsets in Type 1 diabetes patients.

Material: central memory CD4+ T cells from blood. These TCRs come from a man between 25 and 39 years old with type 1 diabetes.

The chain joins TRBV5-1 to TRBJ2-4, with D perhaps TRBD2 (5 bases). V lost 1 base and J lost 0, with 14 bases in between. This CDR3 is built from 17 residues. CDR1 is SGHRS, CDR2 YFSETQ, per germline. The CDR3 DNA is TGCGCCAGCAGCTTGATGGAGGAAAGTCTAGCCAAAAACATTCAGTACTTC. Translation: CASSLMEESLAKNIQYF.

This sequence joins TRBV29-1 and TRBJ2-3; 13 nucleotides match TRBD2. Per the germline V gene, CDR1 is SQVTM and CDR2 is ANQGSEA. This CDR3 has 19 amino acids. V lost 8 bases, J lost 1 base, and 18 bases stayed unmatched. The CDR3: CSPPTSGGTFDSRTDTQYF. CDR3 DNA sequence: TGCAGCCCCCCGACTAGCGGGGGGACTTTTGATTCCCGCACAGATACGCAGTATTTT.

The V call is TRBV7-2, the J call TRBJ2-5; TRBD1 is a possible D gene (5 bases). This CDR3 contains 15 residues. The germline V gene has CDR1 SGHTA and CDR2 FQGNSA. The ends were cut back, 2 bases at V and 5 bases at J, with 15 bases in the middle. CDR3 nucleotide sequence: TGTGCCAGCAGCTTACAAGGGGCGTTAGGGGAGACCCAGTACTTC. Protein product: CASSLQGALGETQYF.

The chain has TRBV5-8 and TRBJ2-3; tentative D call: TRBD2 (6 bases). Per germline, CDR1 SGHTS and CDR2 YDEGEE. This CDR3 contains 17 residues. The germline V and J ends were trimmed by 0 bases and 1 base, with 15 bases remaining between them. The CDR3 here is CASSLVGGGGGTDTQYF. In DNA, the CDR3 is TGTGCCAGCAGCTTGGTGGGAGGAGGAGGTGGCACAGATACGCAGTATTTT.

This rearrangement joins TRBV11-2 to TRBJ1-4; 7 bases match TRBD1. The V segment lost 4 bases and the J segment 14 bases; nucleotides outside the gene matches: 7. Germline assignment: CDR1 SGHAT and CDR2 FQNNGV. The CDR3 length is 12 residues. The CDR3 DNA reads as TGTGCCAGCAGCTCAACCGACAGGGCCCTGTTTTTT. As protein: CASSSTDRALFF.

This clone has more than one count but fewer than ten. The chain employs TRBV27 and TRBJ2-7; unclear D gene. Trimming cost V 7 bases and J 0 bases, with 16 bases left between them. The CDR3 loop spans 15 amino acids. Per germline, CDR1 MNHEY and CDR2 SMNVEV (reference sequence). The CDR3: CASKTYYTSSYEQYF. The DNA of the CDR3 is TGTGCCAGCAAGACCTATTACACCTCCTCCTACGAGCAGTACTTC.

The J gene is TRBJ2-5, the V gene TRBV6-6, with D perhaps matching TRBD2 (5 bases). This CDR3 has 15 residues. CDR1 is MNHNY, CDR2 SVGAGI, per germline (reference sequence). V dropped 2 bases and J dropped 4 bases, with 14 bases sitting between them. The CDR3: CASSYQGSPGETQYF. The CDR3 DNA sequence: TGTGCCAGCAGTTACCAAGGGAGCCCTGGAGAGACCCAGTACTTC.

The chain uses TRBV5-1 and TRBJ2-7; D is undetermined. Germline V gene lookup returns CDR1 SGHRS and CDR2 YFSETQ. This CDR3 region has 14 residues. V lost 0 bases and J 3 bases, leaving 10 bases between the germline ends. This CDR3 reads CASSLALQNYEQYF. CDR3 DNA: TGCGCCAGCAGCTTGGCCCTCCAGAACTACGAGCAGTACTTC. Complete variable domain (other parts from reference TRBV5-1 and TRBJ2-7): KAGVTQTPRYLIKTRGQQVTLSCSPISGHRSVSWYQQTPGQGLQFLFEYFSETQRNKGNFPGRFSGRQFSNSRSEMNVSTLELGDSALYLCASSLALQNYEQYFGPGTRLTVT.

This clone was observed many times. This chain joins TRBV9 and TRBJ1-1, with D hard to call. The CDR3 covers 13 residues. Trimming cost V 7 bases and J 0 bases, with 10 bases left between them. Germline CDR1 SGDLS, CDR2 YYNGEE. The DNA of the CDR3 is TGTGCCAGCGGTGGCGGAATGAACACTGAAGCTTTCTTT. It codes for CASGGGMNTEAFF. Based on the CDR3 plus reference TRBV9 and TRBJ1-1, the full variable domain is DSGVTQTPKHLITATGQRVTLRCSPRSGDLSVYWYQQSLDQGLQFLIQYYNGEERAKGNILERFSAQQFPDLHSELNLSSLELGDSALYFCASGGGMNTEAFFGQGTRLTVV.

The chain recombines TRBV30 with TRBJ1-2, with TRBD1 as a possible D gene (5 bases). Germline values: CDR1 GTSNPN, CDR2 SVGIG (reference sequence). V gave up 4 bases and J gave up 12 bases, with 18 bases separating them. CDR3 length: 12 residues. CDR3: CAWKAGWGEDTF. DNA for the CDR3: TGTGCCTGGAAGGCAGGGTGGGGTGAAGACACCTTC. The full variable domain, with the rest looked up from reference TRBV30 and TRBJ1-2, is SQTIHQWPATLVQPVGSPLSLECTVEGTSNPNLYWYRQAAGRGLQLLFYSVGIGQISSEVPQNLSASRPQDRQFILSSKKLLLSDSGFYLCAWKAGWGEDTFGSGTRLTVV.

The V gene is TRBV5-1, the J gene TRBJ2-3; unclear D gene. The CDR3 consists of 14 residues. Per the germline V gene, CDR1 is SGHRS and CDR2 is YFSETQ. The V and J ends lost 3 bases and 4 bases respectively, with 12 bases between them. CDR3 in amino acids: CASSSELPSDTQYF. As DNA, the CDR3 is TGCGCCAGCAGCTCCGAACTTCCATCAGATACGCAGTATTTT. Drawing the rest from reference TRBV5-1 and TRBJ2-3, the complete variable domain is KAGVTQTPRYLIKTRGQQVTLSCSPISGHRSVSWYQQTPGQGLQFLFEYFSETQRNKGNFPGRFSGRQFSNSRSEMNVSTLELGDSALYLCASSSELPSDTQYFGPGTRLTVL.